This T cell receptor (beta chain) comes out of a study of blood T cells in healthy people across ages. Primed by a sample-barcoded 5' primer and a J-beta primer mix, a second PCR proceeded for roughly 6 to 12 cycles. TCRdb analysed the 5' RACE reads with MiXCR anew, one entry per CDR3 protein. In the table there are some 760,000 distinct CDR3 sequences, approximately 25% of which are singletons. Healthy Caucasian individuals from Russia aged about 6 to 95 were enrolled as donors. Findings and caveats of the study: Higher diversity, along with more naive CD4+ cells, distinguished long-lived donors from aged donors. TCR beta diversity was tightly associated with the proportion of naive T cells.

This CDR3 comprises 17 residues. Germline V gene lookup returns CDR1 SGDLS and CDR2 YYNGEE. Losses at the gene ends were 0 bases for V and 4 bases for J; bases not matched to a gene: 10. Note on this clonotype: The antigen is not known.

The same data also went into a second study, on T cells of mothers and their children.

This TCR derives from a boy younger than 18 in good health. The chain has TRBV9 and TRBJ2-5, with TRBD2 matching 9 bases. What was sequenced was blood. Written as DNA, the CDR3 is TGTGCCAGCAGCGTAGCTACGACTAGCGGATGGGGAGAGACCCAGTACTTC. This codes for CASSVATTSGWGETQYF. Filled out from reference TRBV9 and TRBJ2-5, the complete variable domain reads DSGVTQTPKHLITATGQRVTLRCSPRSGDLSVYWYQQSLDQGLQFLIQYYNGEERAKGNILERFSAQQFPDLHSELNLSSLELGDSALYFCASSVATTSGWGETQYFGPGTRLLVL.